Sequencing of this T cell receptor beta chain was carried out in a study of T-cell memory formation after mild COVID-19. General observations from the study: Shrinking CD4+ clones were chiefly CM and EM; CD8+ ones were chiefly EMRA.

This clonotype was counted only a few times. Its antigen is unknown. Germline-derived CDR1 and CDR2 are SGHDT and YYEEEE. Trimming stripped 0 bases from V and 5 bases from J, with 15 bases between. The CDR3 has 17 amino acids. TCRdb passed the 5' RACE reads through MiXCR, listing each CDR3 protein once. The sample lists about 560,000 distinct CDR3 sequences; approximately 21% were seen once. The receptor's source is an adult woman who had mild COVID-19 (a few samples of this study predate the infection). Cell type and time point are not known. V gene TRBV5-6 combines with J gene TRBJ2-6; D may be TRBD1 (6 bases). The specimen was PBMCs or a T cell subset sorted from them (not recorded which). The CDR3 nucleotides read TGTGCCAGCAGCTTGGCCCCGTACAGGGTGCGGGCCAACGTCCTGACTTTC. Protein sequence: CASSLAPYRVRANVLTF.